The present TCR beta chain was sequenced within a study of cytomegalovirus exposure and HLA in healthy donors. PCR amplification relied on 60 Vbeta primers (plus 13 Jbeta primers). The data were produced by immunoSEQ multiplex PCR, yet TCRdb's version contains in-frame clones alone and is incomplete. The profile covers 120,000 to 150,000 clones, with approximately 79% appearing a single time and under 0.8% taken by the ten largest. The receptor was derived from a male donor in good health and CMV-seronegative. The sequencing sample was made of PBMCs.

CDR3 protein: CASSPGPYGYTF. The CDR3, as DNA: TGTGCCAGCAGTCCTGGGCCTTATGGCTACACCTTC. The chain combines TRBV28 with TRBJ1-2, with D unclear. V gave up 5 bases and J gave up 5 bases, with 9 bases separating them. This CDR3 contains 12 residues. Looked up from germline, CDR1 is MDHEN and CDR2 is SYDVKM.